This TCR beta chain was identified during a study of blood T cell repertoires in COVID-19. About the research overall: T cells, B-cell-depleted T cells, or PBMCs provided the cDNA or gDNA that served as material.

The CDR3 covers 17 residues. The germline CDR1 and CDR2 sequences are MNHEY and SMNVEV (reference sequence). Deletions cut 5 bases from V and 5 bases from J, with 22 bases between. Original analysis: Researchers report that nucleated cell counts were estimated from reference gene primer amplification. The data were produced by immunoSEQ multiplex PCR, yet TCRdb's version contains in-frame clones alone and is incomplete. V and J calls plus clone size are reproduced from that table; the DNA served to infer D and trimming. The table lists 30,000 to 40,000 clones, about 85% of them singletons. This clone was recorded only once.

The specimen sequenced was peripheral blood. The chain uses TRBV27 and TRBJ2-1, with D maybe TRBD2 (5 bases). The TCR sequence derives from a man in his fifties or sixties with active COVID-19. The CDR3, as DNA: TGTGCCAGCAGTCTAAACTTAGGACGGACTCCCGACAATGAGCAGTTCTTC. Translation gives CASSLNLGRTPDNEQFF.